The present TCR beta chain was sequenced within a study of response to subunit inactivated influenza vaccine. TCRdb used MiXCR to reprocess the RT-PCR reads, holding one entry per CDR3 protein. The sample includes around 710,000 distinct CDR3 sequences, over 11% seen only once; the top ten take around 6.5%. This clonotype occurred a few times. The CDR3 is made up of 15 amino acids. Germline CDR1 reads MNHEY; CDR2 reads SVGEGT. With 2 bases clipped from V and 9 bases from J, the junction kept 6 bases outside the gene matches. This sequence was found in a man aged 50-60 years who received an inactivated influenza vaccine. Specimen: PBMCs from blood, collected 14 to 15 days before vaccination. This chain uses TRBV6-2 or TRBV6-3 with TRBJ2-1; TRBD2 matches 11 bases. This CDR3 reads CASSYTLAGVGEQFF. The CDR3 nucleotides are TGTGCCAGCAGTTACACACTAGCGGGAGTGGGTGAGCAGTTCTTC.